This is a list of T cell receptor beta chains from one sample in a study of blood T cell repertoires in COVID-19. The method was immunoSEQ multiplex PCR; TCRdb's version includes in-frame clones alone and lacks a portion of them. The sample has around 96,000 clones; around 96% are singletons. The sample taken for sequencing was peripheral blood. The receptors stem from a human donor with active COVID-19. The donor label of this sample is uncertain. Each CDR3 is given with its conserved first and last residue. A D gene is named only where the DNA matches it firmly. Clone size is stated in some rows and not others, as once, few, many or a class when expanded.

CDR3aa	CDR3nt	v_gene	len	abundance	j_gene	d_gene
CASSLVSDKGNTIYF	TGTGCCAGCAGCTTAGTGTCAGACAAAGGAAACACCATATATTTT	TRBV11-3	15	NA	TRBJ1-3	NA
CASSSGTGAIDGQETQYF	TGTGCCAGCAGCTCCGGGACAGGGGCCATCGATGGTCAAGAGACCCAGTACTTC	TRBV7-9	18	NA	TRBJ2-5	TRBD1
CASSYQGVDQYF	TGTGCCAGCAGTTACCAGGGGGTGGACCAGTACTTC	TRBV6-2/TRBV6-3	12	NA	TRBJ2-5	TRBD1
CASRTGRVYGYTF	TGTGCCAGTCGCACGGGCAGGGTCTATGGCTACACCTTC	TRBV19	13	NA	TRBJ1-2	NA
CASSQGAGIMNTEAFF	TGTGCCAGCAGCCAGGGGGCGGGAATAATGAACACTGAAGCTTTCTTT	TRBV5-4	16	NA	TRBJ1-1	TRBD1
CASSKGGTGTNYGYTF	TGTGCCAGCAGTAAAGGTGGGACAGGGACCAACTATGGCTACACCTTC	TRBV6-2/TRBV6-3	16	NA	TRBJ1-2	TRBD1
CASSYGLAGGDTQYF	TGTGCCAGCAGCTATGGACTAGCGGGTGGAGATACGCAGTATTTT	TRBV3-1/TRBV3-2	15	NA	TRBJ2-3	TRBD2
CASSLEAGRAVGGELFF	TGTGCCAGCAGCTTGGAGGCCGGGAGGGCCGTTGGCGGGGAGCTGTTTTTT	TRBV5-4	17	NA	TRBJ2-2	TRBD2
CASSLDAYQPQHF	TGTGCCAGCAGCTTAGATGCGTATCAGCCCCAGCATTTT	TRBV11-2	13	NA	TRBJ1-5	NA
CASSGLAGYAGELFF	TGTGCCAGTAGTGGGCTAGCGGGATATGCCGGGGAGCTGTTTTTT	TRBV19	15	NA	TRBJ2-2	TRBD2
CSASLISGNTIYF	TGCAGTGCTAGTTTAATCTCTGGAAACACCATATATTTT	TRBV20-1	13	NA	TRBJ1-3	NA
CASSYSSGSTDTQYF	TGTGCCAGCAGTTACTCGAGCGGGAGCACAGATACGCAGTATTTT	TRBV6-6	15	once	TRBJ2-3	NA
CASSSNQGRSDTQYF	TGTGCCAGCAGTTCAAACCAGGGCAGATCGGATACGCAGTATTTT	TRBV28	15	NA	TRBJ2-3	NA
CASSQTQGTETQYF	TGCGCCAGCAGCCAGACTCAGGGGACGGAGACCCAGTACTTC	TRBV4-1	14	NA	TRBJ2-5	NA
CASSLVTRAYEQYF	TGTGCCAGCAGCTTGGTGACACGCGCCTACGAGCAGTACTTC	TRBV5-6	14	NA	TRBJ2-7	NA
CASTIFSRGQGPANYGYTF	TGTGCCAGTACCATCTTTTCGAGGGGACAGGGGCCTGCTAACTATGGCTACACCTTC	TRBV19	19	NA	TRBJ1-2	TRBD1
CASSFMAGILQSGELFF	TGCGCCAGCAGCTTTATGGCGGGGATCCTTCAATCCGGGGAGCTGTTTTTT	TRBV5-1	17	NA	TRBJ2-2	NA
CASSVTGYPSQPQHF	TGTGCCAGCAGCGTTACAGGGTATCCAAGTCAGCCCCAGCATTTT	TRBV5-6	15	NA	TRBJ1-5	NA
CASQEVKTAENTGELFF	TGTGCCAGCCAAGAGGTAAAAACTGCAGAGAACACCGGGGAGCTGTTTTTT	TRBV5-6	17	NA	TRBJ2-2	NA
CASSQERVKETQYF	TGTGCCAGCAGCCAAGAACGGGTCAAAGAGACCCAGTACTTC	TRBV3-1/TRBV3-2	14	NA	TRBJ2-5	NA
CAISGPFGQATHPYEQYF	TGTGCCATCAGCGGACCTTTCGGACAGGCTACTCACCCCTACGAGCAGTACTTC	TRBV10-3	18	NA	TRBJ2-7	TRBD1
CASRVSSGNTIYF	TGTGCCAGCAGGGTTAGCTCTGGAAACACCATATATTTT	TRBV27	13	NA	TRBJ1-3	NA
CASSPIEIFSTDTQYF	TGCGCCAGCAGCCCAATCGAGATATTTAGCACAGATACGCAGTATTTT	TRBV4-1	16	NA	TRBJ2-3	NA
CASRVTEGYNSPLHF	TGTGCCAGCAGGGTCACCGAGGGATATAATTCACCCCTCCACTTT	TRBV28	15	NA	TRBJ1-6	NA
CASSAPAGELFF	TGTGCCAGCAGCGCGCCGGCCGGGGAGCTGTTTTTT	TRBV11-3	12	NA	TRBJ2-2	NA
CASSESQAQPQHF	TGTGCCAGCAGTGAATCCCAGGCTCAGCCCCAGCATTTT	TRBV6-1	13	NA	TRBJ1-5	NA
CSASQETEFGYTF	TGCAGTGCTAGTCAGGAAACGGAATTCGGCTACACCTTC	TRBV20-1	13	NA	TRBJ1-2	NA
CASSSRTGSYEQYF	TGTGCCAGCAGTAGCCGGACAGGGTCCTACGAGCAGTACTTC	TRBV28	14	NA	TRBJ2-7	TRBD1
CASTRGSGETQYF	TGTGCCAGCACACGGGGATCCGGAGAGACCCAGTACTTC	TRBV2	13	NA	TRBJ2-5	NA
CASSVGADYSNQPQHF	TGTGCCAGCAGCGTAGGGGCAGATTATAGCAATCAGCCCCAGCATTTT	TRBV9	16	NA	TRBJ1-5	NA
CASNPGGNEQFF	TGTGCCAGCAACCCGGGGGGCAATGAGCAGTTCTTC	TRBV12-3/TRBV12-4	12	NA	TRBJ2-1	TRBD2
CASGPGVHYEQYF	TGTGCCAGCGGACCCGGGGTACACTACGAGCAGTACTTC	TRBV7-9	13	NA	TRBJ2-7	NA
CASSPSGSGGANEQFF	TGCGCCAGCAGCCCCTCAGGTAGCGGGGGGGCCAATGAGCAGTTCTTC	TRBV5-1	16	NA	TRBJ2-1	TRBD2
CASSDQGSHYNEQFF	TGTGCCAGCAGCGACCAGGGATCCCACTACAATGAGCAGTTCTTC	TRBV9	15	NA	TRBJ2-1	NA
CASSPLAGGTYEQYF	TGTGCCAGCAGTCCTCTAGCGGGAGGGACCTACGAGCAGTACTTC	TRBV27	15	NA	TRBJ2-7	TRBD2
CASSPLAGGKETQYF	TGTGCCAGCAGCCCCCTAGCGGGGGGAAAAGAGACCCAGTACTTC	TRBV7-9	15	NA	TRBJ2-5	TRBD2
CASTRDRILWSPLHF	TGTGCCAGCACCAGAGACAGGATCCTTTGGTCACCCCTCCACTTT	TRBV28	15	NA	TRBJ1-6	NA
CASSSSGHPTGELFF	TGTGCCAGCAGTTCTAGCGGGCATCCCACCGGGGAGCTGTTTTTT	TRBV6-2/TRBV6-3	15	NA	TRBJ2-2	TRBD2
CASSDPGGLGGYTF	TGCGCCAGCAGCGACCCGGGGGGCCTCGGGGGCTACACCTTC	TRBV5-1	14	NA	TRBJ1-2	NA
CASSDGAGGTDTQYF	TGTGCCAGCAGTGACGGAGCGGGGGGCACAGATACGCAGTATTTT	TRBV7-2	15	NA	TRBJ2-3	TRBD2
CASSPGPASYEQYF	TGTGCCAGCAGCCCTGGGCCGGCCTCCTACGAGCAGTACTTC	TRBV11-2	14	NA	TRBJ2-7	NA
CASSQRGNTEAFF	TGTGCCAGCAGCCAAAGGGGGAACACTGAAGCTTTCTTT	TRBV6-5	13	NA	TRBJ1-1	NA
CASSALDRTEAFF	TGTGCCAGCAGTGCCCTAGACAGGACTGAAGCTTTCTTT	TRBV2	13	NA	TRBJ1-1	NA
CASSEIVAGGGEQYF	TGTGCCAGCAGCGAGATAGTAGCGGGAGGGGGTGAGCAGTACTTC	TRBV11-2	15	NA	TRBJ2-7	TRBD2
CAISENSPSYEQYF	TGTGCCATCAGTGAGAACAGCCCCTCCTACGAGCAGTACTTC	TRBV10-3	14	NA	TRBJ2-7	NA
CASSIGTGYNQPQHF	TGTGCCAGCAGCATCGGGACAGGCTACAATCAGCCCCAGCATTTT	TRBV5-8	15	NA	TRBJ1-5	TRBD1
CASSMVGTRRNHEQYF	TGTGCCAGTAGTATGGTCGGGACTAGACGTAATCACGAGCAGTACTTC	TRBV19	16	NA	TRBJ2-7	TRBD2
CASSLSQGQRQLFF	TGTGCCAGCAGCCTAAGCCAGGGGCAGCGGCAACTGTTTTTT	TRBV16	14	NA	TRBJ1-4	NA
CASRDTGGTDTQYF	TGTGCCAGCAGGGATACAGGGGGCACAGATACGCAGTATTTT	TRBV6-6	14	NA	TRBJ2-3	TRBD1
CASSLGGDQPQHF	TGTGCCAGCAGCTTAGGGGGGGATCAGCCCCAGCATTTT	TRBV7-9	13	NA	TRBJ1-5	NA
CASSWPEIAGEFDEQFF	TGTGCCAGCAGCTGGCCCGAAATAGCGGGAGAATTCGATGAGCAGTTCTTC	TRBV11-2	17	NA	TRBJ2-1	TRBD2
CASSAGTSGQTTQYF	TGCGCCAGCAGCGCCGGGACTAGCGGTCAAACGACCCAGTACTTC	TRBV5-1	15	NA	TRBJ2-5	TRBD2